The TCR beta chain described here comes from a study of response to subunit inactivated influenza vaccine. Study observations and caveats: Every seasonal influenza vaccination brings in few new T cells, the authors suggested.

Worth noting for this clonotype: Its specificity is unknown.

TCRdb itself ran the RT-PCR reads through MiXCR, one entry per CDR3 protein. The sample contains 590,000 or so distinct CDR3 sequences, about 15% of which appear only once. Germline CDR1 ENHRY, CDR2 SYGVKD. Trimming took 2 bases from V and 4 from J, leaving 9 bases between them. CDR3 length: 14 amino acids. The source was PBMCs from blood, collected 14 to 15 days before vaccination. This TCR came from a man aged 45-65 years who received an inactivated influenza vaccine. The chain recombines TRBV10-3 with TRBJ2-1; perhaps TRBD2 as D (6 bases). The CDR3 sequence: CAISEGGRYNEQFF. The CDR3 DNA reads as TGTGCCATCAGTGAGGGGGGGAGATACAATGAGCAGTTCTTC.